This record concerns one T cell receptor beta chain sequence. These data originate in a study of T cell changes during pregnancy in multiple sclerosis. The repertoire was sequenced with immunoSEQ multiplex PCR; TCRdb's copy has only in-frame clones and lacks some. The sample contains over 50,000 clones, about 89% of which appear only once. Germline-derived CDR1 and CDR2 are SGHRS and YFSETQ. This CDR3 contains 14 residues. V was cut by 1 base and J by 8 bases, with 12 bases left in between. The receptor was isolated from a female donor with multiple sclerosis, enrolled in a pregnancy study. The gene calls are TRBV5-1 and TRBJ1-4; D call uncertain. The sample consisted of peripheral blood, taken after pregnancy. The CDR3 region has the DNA TGCGCCAGCAGCTTGATGGTCCGGGAGGAAAAACTGTTTTTT. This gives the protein CASSLMVREEKLFF.